This T cell receptor (beta chain) derives from a study of regulatory T cells in long-lasting Graves disease (dated by TCRdb to about 2021). Some background on the complete study: In the newly diagnosed Graves' disease group, patients had been taking antithyroid drugs for less than 3 months. This study used TCR sequencing and RNA sequencing of peripheral blood to compare persistent Graves' disease patients against newly diagnosed Graves' disease patients. The study was conducted in China and was registered as a clinical trial. A total of about 33 samples underwent TCR sequencing, from around 13 patients with persistent Graves' disease and 20 or so patients with newly diagnosed Graves' disease.

The receptor library was made with multiplex PCR. TCRdb lists the instrument as Illumina HiSeq 4000. TCR beta libraries were built with iRepertoire HTBI primers and Arm-PCR amplification of CDR3 regions. Before sequencing, the PCR products went through gel purification. The study's processing was this. Gene usage analysis of CDR3 amino acid clonotypes used the roughly 60 TRBV and around 14 TRBJ segments found across samples. COPE and FqMerger were used to merge filtered high-quality paired reads into contigs. BLAST was used to align contigs to IMGT TRBV, TRBD and TRBJ reference genes, and CDR3 was defined according to IMGT. Highly expanded clones were defined as clonotypes with a frequency above 0.1%. Shannon entropy served as the measure of repertoire diversity, while the Gini coefficient captured V-J evenness. A clonotype was considered public if more than one individual shared it. TCRdb redid the processing of the public reads, applying fastp at Q25 and MiXCR, and retained in-frame beta chains. Rows are combined by CDR3 protein, so each entry shows the most common genes and DNA. For this entry, the V and J calls and clone size follow TCRdb and not the study's own pipeline. Across this sample there are about 540,000 distinct CDR3 sequences, with roughly 14% seen only once. The top ten hold 10% of the sample.

This clonotype was seen ten or more times. Its specific antigen is unknown. Base qualities are not provided; no much larger clone lies one nucleotide away. Taken from the germline V gene, the CDR1 and CDR2 loops are MNHNS and SASEGT. Including cysteine and phenylalanine, the CDR3 has 13 amino acids. Only the CDR3 region is kept as DNA, spanning 39 bases read in frame from base 1. V and J lose 8 bases and 0 bases, and a span of 7 bases separates them. Per the publication, the time point label means: newly diagnosed GD, antithyroid drugs for less than 3 months. For both TCR sequencing and RNA sequencing, RNA was extracted from PBMCs using TRIzol. The diagnosis of Graves' disease was made according to American Thyroid Association guidelines. Recruitment of patients was carried out at an endocrinology department in Xi'an, China. From each patient, approximately 9 milliliters of peripheral blood was collected into an EDTA anticoagulant tube. Ficoll Paque Plus density gradient separation was used to isolate PBMCs, and no additional T cell sorting was done. An Agilent 2100 Bioanalyzer and agarose gel were used to check RNA quality, while a NanoDrop 2000 measured RNA concentration.

Beyond this particular receptor, the publication reports: Patients with persistent disease shared more public clonotypes (approximately 2,500) than newly diagnosed patients did (around 980). Only the TCR beta chain was sequenced and analyzed. Persistent disease showed preferential use of TRBV28, TRBJ1-2 and TRBJ2-5, whereas newly diagnosed disease favored TRBV20-1 and TRBJ2-1. The small sample size was acknowledged by the authors as a limitation that may reduce accuracy. The study examined only peripheral blood because the primary lesion, thyroid tissue, could not be accessed. Compared with newly diagnosed patients, patients with persistent Graves' disease had lower TCR Shannon entropy and fewer highly expanded clones, which suggests clonal expansion.

The same data also contributed to another study, on T cells in Graves' hyperthyroidism and ophthalmopathy. As noted in the second study: A patient counted as having stable Graves' hyperthyroidism if no progression to ophthalmopathy occurred over 18 months of follow-up. Hyperthyroidism patients were newly diagnosed, with disease duration under 2 months, and aged 18 to 65 years. Any patient with an uncontrolled infection, another autoimmune disease, pregnancy or lactation was excluded. Diagnoses were established on the basis of clinical symptoms, serum thyroxine and TRAb, thyroid ultrasound, and orbital computed tomography. The TCR CDR3 was subjected to a first round of RT-PCR using the HTBI primer set and the Qiagen OneStep RT-PCR kit. Most expanded thyroid clonotypes (frequency above 0.001) were also detected in blood, suggesting blood repertoires may reflect thyroid immune responses. Ophthalmopathy was separated from stable hyperthyroidism by a 13 V-J signature model, with 85% to 90% sensitivity and 81% to 82% specificity obtained in cross-validation and 80%/75% obtained in testing. In validation, the model predicted progression to ophthalmopathy with approximately 71% sensitivity and less than 75% specificity, a median of 6.5 months before onset. To identify distinguishing TCR V-J signatures, a discovery cohort of 100 patients was used, comprising 43 with Graves' ophthalmopathy and some 60 with stable Graves' hyperthyroidism. Whether ophthalmopathy could be predicted prospectively was tested in an independent validation cohort made up of 18 hyperthyroidism patients plus 17 patients who later progressed to ophthalmopathy. The approximately 98 discovery patients were randomly divided into training and test sets at a 7:3 ratio. In six Graves' hyperthyroidism patients, the study also compared T-cell repertoires from thyroid tissue with T-cell repertoires from blood. After sampling, hyperthyroidism patients received methimazole starting at 30 mg daily, and ophthalmopathy patients received high-dose intravenous methylprednisolone. The libraries were constructed in a second round of multiplex PCR and then size-selected and purified. The libraries were sequenced on an Illumina HiSeq2000 using paired-end 100 bp reads. Raw data were processed with SOAPnuke, discarding reads with adapters, uncalled bases, mean Phred below 15, or no exact constant-primer or identifier match. High-quality paired reads were merged with COPE v1.2.5, and unique nucleotide sequences were defined as clonotypes. MiTCR v1.1 was used to align clonotypes to the IMGT TRBV, TRBD and TRBJ reference segments. Only V-J combinations with frequency above 0.0001, covering 99.2% of repertoires, were analysed. The TCS score was defined as F50 (clonal expansion) divided by E x V (chaos), with BLOSUM62-based TCRdist calculated between CDR3 peptides within each V-J. Welch's t-statistics and random forest reduced around 510 V-J features to about 12, which were used in a naive Bayes classifier (R e1071). Sample size was not statistically predetermined, and investigators were not blinded to group allocation. According to the paper, TCR Vbeta CDR3 sequencing was carried out on over 130 peripheral blood samples, which came from under 50 ophthalmopathy, approximately 78 hyperthyroidism and 17 progressor patients.

This clonotype was obtained from a man aged 25 to 40 with Graves disease. Donor details come from another sample of the same person, matched by shared clones. This chain joins TRBV6-1 to TRBJ2-2, with no D gene named confidently. Sequencing used peripheral blood mononuclear cells (PBMCs), obtained at new diagnosis, from a patient treated with antithyroid drugs. The CDR3 reads as follows: CASLTPNTGELFF. The DNA reads TGTGCCAGCCTGACACCGAACACCGGGGAGCTGTTTTTT.